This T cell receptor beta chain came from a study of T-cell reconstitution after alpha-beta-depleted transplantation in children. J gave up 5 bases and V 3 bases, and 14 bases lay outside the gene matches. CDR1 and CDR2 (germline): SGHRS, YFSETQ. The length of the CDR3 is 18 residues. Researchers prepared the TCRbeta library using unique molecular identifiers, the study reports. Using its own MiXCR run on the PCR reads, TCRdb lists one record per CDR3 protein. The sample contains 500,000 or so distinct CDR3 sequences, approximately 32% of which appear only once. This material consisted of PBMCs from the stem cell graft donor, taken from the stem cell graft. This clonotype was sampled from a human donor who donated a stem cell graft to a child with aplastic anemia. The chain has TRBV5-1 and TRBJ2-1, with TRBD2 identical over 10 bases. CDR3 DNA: TGCGCCAGCAGCTCGGCGTTAGCGGGAGGCCTCCCCCACAATGAGCAGTTCTTC. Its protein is CASSSALAGGLPHNEQFF. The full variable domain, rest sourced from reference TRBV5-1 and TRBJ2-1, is KAGVTQTPRYLIKTRGQQVTLSCSPISGHRSVSWYQQTPGQGLQFLFEYFSETQRNKGNFPGRFSGRQFSNSRSEMNVSTLELGDSALYLCASSSALAGGLPHNEQFFGPGTRLTVL.